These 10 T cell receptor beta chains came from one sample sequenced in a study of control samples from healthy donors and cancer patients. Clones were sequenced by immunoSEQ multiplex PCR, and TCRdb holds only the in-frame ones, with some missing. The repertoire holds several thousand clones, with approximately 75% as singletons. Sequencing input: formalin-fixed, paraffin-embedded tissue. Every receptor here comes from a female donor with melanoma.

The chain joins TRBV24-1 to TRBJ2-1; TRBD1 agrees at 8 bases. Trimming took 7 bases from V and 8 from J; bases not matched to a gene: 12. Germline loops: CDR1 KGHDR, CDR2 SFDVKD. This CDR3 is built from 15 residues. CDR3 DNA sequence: TGTGCCACCAGCCTAGGCAGGGGGCTTGGTGATGAGCAGTTCTTC. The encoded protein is CATSLGRGLGDEQFF.

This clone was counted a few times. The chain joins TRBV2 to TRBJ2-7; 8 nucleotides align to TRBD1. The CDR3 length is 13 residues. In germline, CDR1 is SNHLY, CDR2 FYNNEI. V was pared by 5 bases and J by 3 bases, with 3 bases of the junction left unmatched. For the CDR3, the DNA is TGTGCCAGCAGTCGACAGGGGAACTACGAGCAGTACTTC. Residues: CASSRQGNYEQYF.

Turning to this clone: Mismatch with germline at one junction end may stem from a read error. CDR3 in DNA: TGTGCCAGCAGCTTAGAGGACTTC. It encodes CASSLEDF. This sequence joins TRBV7-2 and TRBJ2-4; the D is unclear. This CDR3 is 8 amino acids long. Per the germline V gene, CDR1 is SGHTA and CDR2 is FQGNSA. Together with reference TRBV7-2 and TRBJ2-4, the CDR3 gives the full variable domain: GAGVSQSPSNKVTEKGKDVELRCDPISGHTALYWYRQSLGQGLEFLIYFQGNSAPDKSGLPSDRFSAERTGGSVSTLTIQRTQQEDSAVYLCASSLEDFGAGTRLSVL.

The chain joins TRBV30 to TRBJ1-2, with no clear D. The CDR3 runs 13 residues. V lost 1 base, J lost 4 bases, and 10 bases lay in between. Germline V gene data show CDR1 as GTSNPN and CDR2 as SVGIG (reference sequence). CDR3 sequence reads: CAWSASGLYGYTF. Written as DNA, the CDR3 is TGTGCCTGGAGTGCCTCCGGGCTCTATGGCTACACCTTC.

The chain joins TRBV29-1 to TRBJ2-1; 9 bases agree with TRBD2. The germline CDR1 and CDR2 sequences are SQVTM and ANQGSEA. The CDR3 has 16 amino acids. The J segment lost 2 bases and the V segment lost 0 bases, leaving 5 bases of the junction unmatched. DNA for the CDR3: TGCAGCGTTGAAGAGGCGGGAGGGTTCCCCTACAATGAGCAGTTCTTC. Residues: CSVEEAGGFPYNEQFF.

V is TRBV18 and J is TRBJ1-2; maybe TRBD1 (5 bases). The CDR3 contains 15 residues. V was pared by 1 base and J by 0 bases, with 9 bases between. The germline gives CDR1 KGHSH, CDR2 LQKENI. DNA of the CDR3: TGTGCCAGCTCACCACTAGGGGCCGCTAACTATGGCTACACCTTC. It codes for CASSPLGAANYGYTF.

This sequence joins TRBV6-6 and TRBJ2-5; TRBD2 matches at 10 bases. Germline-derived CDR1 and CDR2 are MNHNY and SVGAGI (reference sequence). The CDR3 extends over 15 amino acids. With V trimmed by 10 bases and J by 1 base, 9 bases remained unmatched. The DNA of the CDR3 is TGTGCCATCCGCGATAGCGGGGGGCCCCAAGAGACCCAGTACTTC. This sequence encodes CAIRDSGGPQETQYF.

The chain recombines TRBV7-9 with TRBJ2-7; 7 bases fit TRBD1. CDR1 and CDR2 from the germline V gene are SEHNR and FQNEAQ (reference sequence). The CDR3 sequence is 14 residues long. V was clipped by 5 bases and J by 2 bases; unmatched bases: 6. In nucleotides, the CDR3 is TGTGCCAGCAGCCTAGGGGGCCTGACCTACGAGCAGTACTTC. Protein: CASSLGGLTYEQYF. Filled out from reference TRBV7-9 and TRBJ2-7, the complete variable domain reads DTGVSQNPRHKITKRGQNVTFRCDPISEHNRLYWYRQTLGQGPEFLTYFQNEAQLEKSRLLSDRFSAERPKGSFSTLEIQRTEQGDSAMYLCASSLGGLTYEQYFGPGTRLTVT.

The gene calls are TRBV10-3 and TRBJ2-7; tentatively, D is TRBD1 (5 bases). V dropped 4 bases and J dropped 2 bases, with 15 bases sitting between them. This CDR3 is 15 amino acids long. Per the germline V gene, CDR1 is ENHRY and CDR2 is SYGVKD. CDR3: CAISGSRVLTYEQYF. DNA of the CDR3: TGTGCCATCAGTGGTAGCAGGGTCTTAACCTACGAGCAGTACTTC.

The CDR3 reads CASSLSPGGTDTQYF. The CDR3 nucleotides read TGTGCCAGCAGCTTATCCCCGGGGGGCACAGATACGCAGTATTTT. The chain employs TRBV11-2 and TRBJ2-3; possibly TRBD2 for D (6 bases). Trimming took 2 bases from V and 1 from J, leaving 10 bases between them. There are 15 residues in the CDR3. Per the germline V gene, CDR1 is SGHAT and CDR2 is FQNNGV.